One TCR beta chain is described in this entry. The antigen is unknown. This sample stems from a study of beta chain features in type 1 diabetes. Study in general: Across the samples, more than 85 million sorted cells were examined in total.

It was one heparinised blood draw, averaging roughly 100 mL, that each donor gave. CD45RO/CCR7/CD25/CD127/CD95/CD27 staining was used to isolate CD4+ naive, central memory, regulatory and stem cell-like memory cells by sorting. This CDR3 region has 11 residues. V was clipped by 5 bases and J by 8 bases, with 9 bases between them. Germline loops: CDR1 SGHNT, CDR2 YENEEA. Broader study findings: Within each of all four CD4+ subsets, Type 1 diabetes patients had TCRB CDR3s that were moderately but significantly shorter.

Expressed TCRB transcripts were sequenced after all isolated RNA was converted to cDNA. The repertoire was sequenced with immunoSEQ multiplex PCR; TCRdb's copy has only in-frame clones and lacks some. This sample has roughly 500,000 clones, with about an eighth found just once. This chain uses TRBV11-3 with TRBJ2-5; no clear D gene. Sequencing was done on a sample of naive CD4+ T cells from blood. The clonotype was recovered from a woman between 18 and 29 years old in good health. CDR3 sequence reads: CASSELSTQYF. CDR3 nucleotides: TGTGCCAGCAGCGAACTTAGTACCCAGTACTTC.